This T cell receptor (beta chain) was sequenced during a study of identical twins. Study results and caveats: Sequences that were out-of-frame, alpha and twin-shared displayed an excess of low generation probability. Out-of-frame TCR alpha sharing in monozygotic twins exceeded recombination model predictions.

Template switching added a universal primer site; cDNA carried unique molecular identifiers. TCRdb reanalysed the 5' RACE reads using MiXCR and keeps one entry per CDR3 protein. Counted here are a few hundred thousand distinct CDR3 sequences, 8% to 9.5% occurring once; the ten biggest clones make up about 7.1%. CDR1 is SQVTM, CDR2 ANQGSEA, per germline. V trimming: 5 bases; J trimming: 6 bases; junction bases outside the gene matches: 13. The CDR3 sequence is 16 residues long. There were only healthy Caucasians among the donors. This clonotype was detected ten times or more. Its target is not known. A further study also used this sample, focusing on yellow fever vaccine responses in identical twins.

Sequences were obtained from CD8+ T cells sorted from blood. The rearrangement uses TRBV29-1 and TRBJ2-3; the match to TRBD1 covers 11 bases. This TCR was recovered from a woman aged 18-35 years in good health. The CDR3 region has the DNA TGCAGCGTTAAAGCCCCGGGACAGGGGGTTCGGGATACGCAGTATTTT. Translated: CSVKAPGQGVRDTQYF.